The 29 T cell receptor beta chains given below trace back to one sample, sequenced in a study of blood T cells in healthy people across ages. Combining a sample-barcoded 5' primer with a J-beta primer mix, a second PCR ran for about 6 to 11 cycles. A single record per CDR3 protein comes from TCRdb applying MiXCR to the 5' RACE reads. Of roughly 700,000 distinct CDR3 sequences in the sample, about a third were seen once. The sequenced sample consisted of blood. The receptors were sampled from a woman over 75 in good health.

This clonotype was seen repeatedly, ten times or more. The chain combines TRBV15 with TRBJ1-2, with D unclear. The germline CDR1 and CDR2 sequences are LNHNV and YYDKDF (reference sequence). V was clipped by 0 bases and J by 4 bases, with 15 bases between them. CDR3 size: 16 residues. This CDR3 is CATSRDMQGYPYGYTF. Here the CDR3 DNA reads TGTGCCACCAGCAGAGATATGCAAGGGTATCCCTATGGCTACACCTTC. The whole variable domain, filled in from reference TRBV15 and TRBJ1-2, reads DAMVIQNPRYQVTQFGKPVTLSCSQTLNHNVMYWYQQKSSQAPKLLFHYYDKDFNNEADTPDNFQSRRPNTSFCFLDIRSPGLGDTAMYLCATSRDMQGYPYGYTFGSGTRLTVV.

The chain employs TRBV7-6 and TRBJ2-2, with D perhaps TRBD1 (5 bases). Trimming cost V 3 bases and J 5 bases, with 10 bases left between them. Germline V lookup: CDR1 SGHVS, CDR2 FNYEAQ. The CDR3 covers 14 residues. CDR3 protein: CASSLTEDTGELFF. The CDR3 nucleotides are TGTGCCAGCAGCTTGACAGAGGATACCGGGGAGCTGTTTTTT. The whole variable domain, filled in from reference TRBV7-6 and TRBJ2-2, reads GAGVSQSPRYKVTKRGQDVALRCDPISGHVSLYWYRQALGQGPEFLTYFNYEAQQDKSGLPNDRFSAERPEGSISTLTIQRTEQRDSAMYRCASSLTEDTGELFFGEGSRLTVL.

This clonotype was observed many times. V and J are TRBV4-3 and TRBJ2-7; D gene unclear. V was trimmed by 4 bases and J by 0 bases, leaving 7 bases between them. The CDR3 has 13 residues. Germline V gene data show CDR1 as LGHNA and CDR2 as YSLEER. CDR3 in DNA: TGCGCCAGCAGCCTAACAGCCTCCTACGAGCAGTACTTC. It codes for CASSLTASYEQYF.

This clonotype was found many times. The rearrangement uses TRBV4-1 and TRBJ1-2; 9 positions match TRBD1. The V segment lost 0 bases and the J segment 3 bases; nucleotides outside the gene matches: 2. This CDR3 spans 15 amino acids. Germline CDR1 reads MGHRA; CDR2 reads YSYEKL. This CDR3 is CASSQDTGGDYGYTF. The CDR3 DNA is TGCGCCAGCAGCCAAGATACAGGGGGCGACTATGGCTACACCTTC.

V and J are TRBV7-2 and TRBJ2-7; D call uncertain. V lost 1 base and J lost 5, with 6 bases in between. The CDR3 has 12 residues. Germline V gives CDR1 SGHTA, CDR2 FQGNSA. CDR3 nucleotide sequence: TGTGCCAGCAGCTTAGATCAGGACGAGCAGTACTTC. Its translation is CASSLDQDEQYF. The full variable domain, completed using reference TRBV7-2 and TRBJ2-7, is GAGVSQSPSNKVTEKGKDVELRCDPISGHTALYWYRQSLGQGLEFLIYFQGNSAPDKSGLPSDRFSAERTGGSVSTLTIQRTQQEDSAVYLCASSLDQDEQYFGPGTRLTVT.

The chain has TRBV7-9 and TRBJ2-1; 13 nucleotides line up with TRBD2. The ends lost 5 bases at V and 5 bases at J; junction bases unmatched: 3. CDR3 length: 15 amino acids. Germline CDR1 and CDR2: SEHNR and FQNEAQ (reference sequence). The CDR3 DNA is TGTGCCAGCAGCACAACTAGCGGGGGGGACAATGAGCAGTTCTTC. Its protein product is CASSTTSGGDNEQFF.

This clonotype was picked up many times. The rearrangement joins TRBV5-5 to TRBJ1-1, with unresolved D. Trimming removed 1 base at V and 7 bases at J, with 11 bases between. The CDR3 is 13 amino acids. Germline V lookup: CDR1 SGHKS, CDR2 YYEKEE (reference sequence). In nucleotides, the CDR3 is TGTGCCAGCAGCTTGTTTTCCGAATATGAAGCTTTCTTT. Its translation: CASSLFSEYEAFF.

This clonotype was recorded many times. The rearrangement joins TRBV4-1 to TRBJ2-3, with a possible D match to TRBD2 (6 bases). Trimming removed 0 bases at V and 7 bases at J, with 14 bases between. Germline values: CDR1 MGHRA, CDR2 YSYEKL. The CDR3 is 15 residues long. CDR3 sequence reads: CASSQDAGGGYTQYF. CDR3 bases: TGCGCCAGCAGCCAAGATGCCGGGGGAGGTTATACGCAGTATTTT.

This clonotype came up once. This sequence may be a read error, since a much larger clone differs from it by one base. The chain is built from TRBV5-1 and TRBJ2-7, with 11 bases aligning to TRBD1. After removal of 4 bases from V and 10 bases from J, the junction contained 13 bases not matched to a gene. CDR3 size: 15 residues. Germline CDR1 SGHRS, CDR2 YFSETQ. As DNA, the CDR3 is TGCGCCAGCAGCGTATCCGGGACAGGGGGGGACACCCAGTACTTC. Translation: CASSVSGTGGDTQYF.

This clonotype was seen a handful of times. The V call is TRBV7-2, the J call TRBJ2-7; 7 bases map to TRBD2. V dropped 4 bases and J dropped 0; count of bases not matched to a gene: 6. The CDR3 spans 15 residues. Germline-derived CDR1 and CDR2 are SGHTA and FQGNSA. DNA for the CDR3: TGTGCCAGCAGCTCCCAGCGGGGACCCTCCTACGAGCAGTACTTC. This gives the protein CASSSQRGPSYEQYF.

This clonotype was seen ten or more times. The CDR3 loop reads CASTIGTAYNEQFF. The CDR3 nucleotides read TGTGCCAGCACCATAGGGACAGCATACAATGAGCAGTTCTTC. V and J are TRBV12-3 or TRBV12-4 and TRBJ2-1, with TRBD1 matching over 7 bases. With V trimmed by 7 bases and J by 4 bases, 7 bases remained unmatched. The CDR3 is 14 residues long.

This clonotype was picked up a small number of times. The gene calls are TRBV24-1 and TRBJ2-2; D call uncertain. The germline gives CDR1 KGHDR, CDR2 SFDVKD. V lost 3 bases and J 0 bases, leaving 10 bases between the germline ends. The CDR3 contains 16 residues. The CDR3 nucleotides read TGTGCCACCAGTGATGCGACACTCGCGAACACCGGGGAGCTGTTTTTT. Protein sequence: CATSDATLANTGELFF.

The DNA of the CDR3 is TGTGCCAGCAGCCCCCGGACAGGGATCACTGAAGCTTTCTTT. Residues: CASSPRTGITEAFF. J is TRBJ1-1 and V is TRBV7-2; 8 bases are a match to TRBD1. Germline V lookup: CDR1 SGHTA, CDR2 FQGNSA. The CDR3 contains 14 residues. V lost 5 bases, J lost 4 bases, and 6 bases stayed unmatched.

This clonotype was recorded at least ten times. The chain uses TRBV6-2 or TRBV6-3 and TRBJ1-1; D remains unclear. V was trimmed by 6 bases and J by 5 bases, leaving 10 bases between them. The CDR3 sequence is 12 residues long. Germline CDR1 MNHEY, CDR2 SVGEGT. CDR3 in DNA: TGTGCCAGCAGGCGCAGAGGAACTGAAGCTTTCTTT. Protein: CASRRRGTEAFF.

Details on this clonotype: A junction end diverges from the germline sequence, so it may reflect a read error. The genes are TRBV28 and TRBJ2-1; 10 bases fit TRBD1. The CDR3 sequence is 12 residues long. Germline V gene sequence: CDR1 MDHEN, CDR2 SYDVKM. The CDR3, as DNA: TGTGCCAGCAGGGGGACAGGGGAAAGTAGAATCTTC. Translating gives CASRGTGESRIF.

This clonotype was picked up one time. A much larger clone lies a single base off, so this may be a read error. The chain couples TRBV29-1 to TRBJ2-1; D might be TRBD2 (6 bases). Germline CDR1 SQVTM, CDR2 ANQGSEA. V was shortened by 7 bases and J by 13 bases, with 23 bases between the two germline ends. This CDR3 is 13 amino acids long. DNA of the CDR3: TGCAGCGGGACGGGACTCTACGGGGAGACCCAGTTCTTC. It translates to CSGTGLYGETQFF.

This clonotype has at least ten counts. The chain joins TRBV4-2 to TRBJ2-3; no reliable D call. Germline values: CDR1 LGHNA, CDR2 YNFKEQ. CDR3 length equals 14 residues. V was shortened by 5 bases and J by 2 bases, with 11 bases between the two germline ends. This chain's CDR3 is CASSAPGSTDTQYF. CDR3 coding DNA: TGTGCCAGCAGCGCACCCGGGTCCACAGATACGCAGTATTTT.

This clonotype occurred many times. The rearrangement links TRBV7-2 to TRBJ2-5, with a weak D call TRBD1 (5 bases). In germline, CDR1 is SGHTA, CDR2 FQGNSA. V was shortened by 3 bases and J by 4 bases, with 15 bases between the two germline ends. CDR3 length: 15 residues. CDR3 DNA sequence: TGTGCCAGCAGCTTCGGACACCCTTCGGGAGAGACCCAGTACTTC. It is translated as CASSFGHPSGETQYF. The full variable domain, its missing parts supplied by reference TRBV7-2 and TRBJ2-5, is GAGVSQSPSNKVTEKGKDVELRCDPISGHTALYWYRQSLGQGLEFLIYFQGNSAPDKSGLPSDRFSAERTGGSVSTLTIQRTQQEDSAVYLCASSFGHPSGETQYFGPGTRLLVL.

The chain recombines TRBV20-1 with TRBJ1-5, with 11 bases aligning to TRBD1. Germline loops: CDR1 DFQATT, CDR2 SNEGSKA (reference sequence). Trimming took 4 bases from V and 6 from J; bases not matched to a gene: 11. The CDR3 is 16 residues long. As DNA, the CDR3 is TGCAGTGCTAAACCTCGGACAGGGGGCCTCGGTCAGCCCCAGCATTTT. Amino acid sequence: CSAKPRTGGLGQPQHF.

Comments on this clonotype: Compared with germline, one end of the junction differs, possibly owing to a read error. This chain uses TRBV6-5 with TRBJ1-1; possibly TRBD1 for D (6 bases). CDR1 and CDR2 from the germline V gene are MNHEY and SVGAGI. This CDR3 has 15 residues. CDR3 amino acids: CASSSGKGGNTVAFF. The CDR3 DNA sequence: TGTGCCAGCAGTTCGGGAAAGGGGGGAAACACTGTAGCTTTCTTT.

There are many counts of this clonotype. The CDR3 loop is CASQRGQGAYEQYF. CDR3 DNA: TGTGCCAGCCAGAGGGGACAGGGCGCCTACGAGCAGTACTTC. The chain uses TRBV12-3 or TRBV12-4 and TRBJ2-7, with 9 bases that match TRBD1. The CDR3 runs to 14 residues. V dropped 8 bases and J dropped 2; count of bases not matched to a gene: 7.

This clonotype was counted ten times or more. This chain joins TRBV4-2 and TRBJ1-1; D is unclear. Trimming shortened V by 0 bases and J by 6 bases, and 14 bases separated the two germline ends. Germline lookup yields CDR1 LGHNA and CDR2 YNFKEQ. This CDR3 has 15 residues. The CDR3 is CASSQEEADYAEAFF. The DNA of the CDR3 is TGTGCCAGCAGCCAAGAAGAGGCGGACTACGCTGAAGCTTTCTTT.

This clonotype was seen many times. This chain joins TRBV7-3 and TRBJ2-5; unclear D gene. Germline assignment: CDR1 SGHTA and CDR2 FQGTGA. This CDR3 is built from 16 residues. The V and J ends lost 5 bases and 1 base respectively, with 17 bases between them. The CDR3 reads CASSPKGRVGQETQYF. CDR3 sequence (DNA): TGTGCCAGCAGCCCGAAGGGTCGTGTCGGCCAAGAGACCCAGTACTTC.

The V gene is TRBV24-1, the J gene TRBJ2-5; 10 nucleotides agree with TRBD1. This CDR3 contains 15 residues. Unmatched junction bases numbered 6, after V lost 4 bases and J lost 5 bases. From germline, CDR1 is KGHDR and CDR2 SFDVKD. CDR3 in amino acids: CATSERQGAGETQYF. CDR3 nucleotide sequence: TGTGCCACCAGTGAACGACAGGGGGCCGGGGAGACCCAGTACTTC.

This clonotype has only a few counts. This chain connects TRBV29-1 to TRBJ1-1; a possible D gene is TRBD1 (5 bases). The CDR3 sequence is 12 residues long. V dropped 7 bases and J dropped 0 bases, with 9 bases sitting between them. CDR1 is SQVTM, CDR2 ANQGSEA, per germline. CDR3 sequence reads: CSGSTVNTEAFF. The CDR3 coding sequence is TGCAGCGGATCGACAGTGAACACTGAAGCTTTCTTT.

This clonotype was picked up a small number of times. This may arise from a read error, as a much more abundant clone is one base away. The V call is TRBV3-1, the J call TRBJ2-3; unclear D gene. V lost 0 bases and J lost 7, with 17 bases in between. The CDR3 contains 16 residues. Germline V gene sequence: CDR1 LGHDT, CDR2 YNNKEL (reference sequence). CDR3 bases: TGTGCCAGCAGCCAAGAGTTAGGGCGGCCGGAGAATACGCAGTATTTT. Translation: CASSQELGRPENTQYF.

This clonotype was seen at least ten times. The chain uses TRBV7-3 and TRBJ1-2; D is unclear. V was shortened by 0 bases and J by 4 bases, with 15 bases between the two germline ends. From germline, CDR1 is SGHTA and CDR2 FQGTGA. CDR3 length: 16 residues. CDR3 in amino acids: CASSLTSSVRPYGYTF. In nucleotides, the CDR3 is TGTGCCAGCAGCTTAACTTCCTCGGTACGGCCCTATGGCTACACCTTC.

The table lists this clonotype with many counts. The chain carries TRBV6-1 and TRBJ2-1, with 11 positions matching TRBD2. The CDR3 is 15 amino acids. The trim removed 10 bases at V and 3 bases at J, leaving 8 bases unmatched. CDR1 and CDR2 from the germline V gene are MNHNS and SASEGT. Here the CDR3 DNA reads TGTGCCACCGAAAGACTAGCGGGGAGCTACAATGAGCAGTTCTTC. Protein product: CATERLAGSYNEQFF.

As to this clonotype: A clone one base away is much larger, so this may be a read error. V gene TRBV12-3 or TRBV12-4 combines with J gene TRBJ1-1; D remains ambiguous. This CDR3 has 13 amino acids. V lost 2 bases, J lost 5 bases, and 9 bases lay in between. CDR3 coding DNA: TGTGCCAGCAGTTTACGGGTTACGACTGAAGCTTTCTTT. Amino acids: CASSLRVTTEAFF.